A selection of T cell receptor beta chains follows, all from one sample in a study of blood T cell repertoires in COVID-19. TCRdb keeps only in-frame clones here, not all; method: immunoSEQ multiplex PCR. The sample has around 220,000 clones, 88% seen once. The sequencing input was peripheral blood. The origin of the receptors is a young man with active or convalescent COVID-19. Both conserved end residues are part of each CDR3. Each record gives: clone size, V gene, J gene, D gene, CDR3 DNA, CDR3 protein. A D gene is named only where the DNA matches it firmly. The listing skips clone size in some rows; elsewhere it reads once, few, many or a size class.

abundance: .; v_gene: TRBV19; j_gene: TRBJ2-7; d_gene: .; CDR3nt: TGTGCCAGTAGCGGAGGGTACTACGAGCAGTACTTC; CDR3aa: CASSGGYYEQYF
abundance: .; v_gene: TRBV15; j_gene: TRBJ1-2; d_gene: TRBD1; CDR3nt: TGTGCCACCAGCAGAGGAGGGGGCTTTGGTGGCTACACCTTC; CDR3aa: CATSRGGGFGGYTF
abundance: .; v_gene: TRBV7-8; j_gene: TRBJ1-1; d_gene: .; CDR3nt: TGTGCCAGCAGCTTAGGACAGATAGGCGGTACTGAAGCTTTCTTT; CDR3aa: CASSLGQIGGTEAFF
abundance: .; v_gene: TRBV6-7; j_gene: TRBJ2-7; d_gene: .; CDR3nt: TGTGCCAGCAGTTACCCCGTGGGAGGCGCCTCCTACGAGCAGTACTTC; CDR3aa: CASSYPVGGASYEQYF
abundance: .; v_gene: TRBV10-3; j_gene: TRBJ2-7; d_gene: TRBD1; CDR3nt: TGTGCCATCAGTGAGAGGGGACAGGACGAGCAGTACTTC; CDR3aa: CAISERGQDEQYF
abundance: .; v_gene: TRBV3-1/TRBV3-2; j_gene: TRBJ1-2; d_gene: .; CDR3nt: TGTGCCAGCAGCCAAGTTATCGGGAACGGCTACACCTTC; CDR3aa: CASSQVIGNGYTF
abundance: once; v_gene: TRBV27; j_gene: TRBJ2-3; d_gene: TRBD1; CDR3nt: TGTGCCAGCAGTTTATTACGCGGACAGGGAGCTTCAGATACGCAGTATTTT; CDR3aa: CASSLLRGQGASDTQYF
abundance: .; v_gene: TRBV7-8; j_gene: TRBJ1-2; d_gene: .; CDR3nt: TGTGCCAGCAGCTCGCAGGGCCGCCGTGGCTACACCTTC; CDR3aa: CASSSQGRRGYTF
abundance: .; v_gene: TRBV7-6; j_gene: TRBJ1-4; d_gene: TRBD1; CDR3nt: TGTGCCAGCAGCGAGACGACGCAGGGGGCGCCTAATGAAAAACTGTTTTTT; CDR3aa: CASSETTQGAPNEKLFF
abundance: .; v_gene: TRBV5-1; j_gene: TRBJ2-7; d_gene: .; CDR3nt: TGCGCCAGCAGCGGGTCCCCGGTACGGCGGACCTACGAGCAGTACTTC; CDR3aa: CASSGSPVRRTYEQYF
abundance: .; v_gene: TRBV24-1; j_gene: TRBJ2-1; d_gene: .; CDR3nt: TGTGCCACCAGTGACGGGGGTTGGGACTACAATGAGCAGTTCTTC; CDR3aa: CATSDGGWDYNEQFF
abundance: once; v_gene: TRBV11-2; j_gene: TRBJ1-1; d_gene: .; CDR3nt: TGTGCCAGCAGCTCTCGAACCACAGGTCCTGAAGCTTTCTTT; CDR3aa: CASSSRTTGPEAFF
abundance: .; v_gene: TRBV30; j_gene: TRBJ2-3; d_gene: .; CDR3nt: TGTGCCTGGAGCTCCCAAGGGGGCGGGCCGGGGACTTGGGAAGATACGCAGTATTTT; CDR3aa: CAWSSQGGGPGTWEDTQYF
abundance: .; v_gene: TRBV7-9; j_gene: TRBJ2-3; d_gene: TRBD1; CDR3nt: TGTGCCAGCAACGAGGGACAGGGGGGCAGCACAGATACGCAGTATTTT; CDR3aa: CASNEGQGGSTDTQYF
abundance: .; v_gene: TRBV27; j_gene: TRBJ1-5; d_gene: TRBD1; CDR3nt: TGTGCCAGCAGTCCCGGACAGGGGGCACAGCCCCAGCATTTT; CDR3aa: CASSPGQGAQPQHF
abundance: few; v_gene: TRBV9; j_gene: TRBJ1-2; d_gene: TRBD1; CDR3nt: TGTGCCAGCAGCGTAGAGGGGACAGCTAACTATGGCTACACCTTC; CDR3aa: CASSVEGTANYGYTF
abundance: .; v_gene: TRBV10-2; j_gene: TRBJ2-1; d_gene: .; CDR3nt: TGCGCCAGCAGTGAGGCCCCCGCTAGCCAGGATGAGCAGTTCTTC; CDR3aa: CASSEAPASQDEQFF